Listed here are 4 T cell receptor beta chains from one sample, sequenced in a study of OX40 agonist ivuxolimab in advanced cancers. Here immunoSEQ multiplex PCR was the method, and the copy in TCRdb shows in-frame clones only, minus some. The sample has about 66,000 clones, 85% seen once. This material consisted of CD4+ or CD8+ T cells sorted from blood, taken in a trial of the OX40 agonist ivuxolimab. All receptors derive from an adult with an advanced solid tumor such as melanoma, head and neck, liver or kidney cancer.

This rearrangement joins TRBV5-4 to TRBJ2-1; 9 nucleotides agree with TRBD1. CDR1 is SGHNT and CDR2 is YYREEE in the germline V gene (reference sequence). V shed 4 bases and J 7 bases; nucleotides not matched to a gene: 6. The CDR3 sequence is 14 residues long. The CDR3: CASSRDRVENEQFF. DNA of the CDR3: TGTGCCAGCAGCCGGGACAGGGTGGAGAATGAGCAGTTCTTC. The whole variable domain, filled in from reference TRBV5-4 and TRBJ2-1, reads ETGVTQSPTHLIKTRGQQVTLRCSSQSGHNTVSWYQQALGQGPQFIFQYYREEENGRGNFPPRFSGLQFPNYSSELNVNALELDDSALYLCASSRDRVENEQFFGPGTRLTVL.

V is TRBV10-2 and J is TRBJ2-1; 8 bases map to TRBD2. The V gene end was trimmed by 11 bases and the J gene end by 0 bases; junction bases not matched to a gene: 6. CDR1 and CDR2 from the germline V gene are WSHSY and SAAADI. CDR3 length: 14 amino acids. CDR3 in amino acids: CAVLSGSSYNEQFF. The CDR3 nucleotides read TGCGCCGTCTTAAGCGGGAGCTCCTACAATGAGCAGTTCTTC.

This clone was seen just once. This CDR3 reads CASSPLQGAGNTIYF. CDR3 coding DNA: TGTGCCAGCTCACCCTTACAGGGCGCTGGAAACACCATATATTTT. The V and J genes are TRBV18 and TRBJ1-3; tentative D call: TRBD1 (6 bases). The CDR3 is made up of 15 amino acids. CDR1 and CDR2 from the germline V gene are KGHSH and LQKENI. Trimming removed 3 bases at V and 2 bases at J, with 11 bases between.

The chain recombines TRBV25-1 with TRBJ1-2; no clear D gene. Germline loops: CDR1 MGHDK, CDR2 SYGVNS. The CDR3 runs 12 residues. Trimming stripped 1 base from V and 4 bases from J, with 4 bases between. In nucleotides, the CDR3 is TGTGCCAGCAGTGAATTTTTCTATGGCTACACCTTC. Amino acid sequence: CASSEFFYGYTF.